One TCR beta chain is described in this entry. This specimen belongs to a study of control samples from healthy donors and cancer patients. V lost 7 bases and J lost 4, with 13 bases in between. CDR3 length: 13 amino acids. Method: immunoSEQ multiplex PCR; TCRdb's copy keeps in-frame clones and lacks some. The table lists about 130,000 clones, 80% to 95% of them singletons. This TCR came from a man aged 35 to 55 in good health. This chain links TRBV12-3 or TRBV12-4 with TRBJ1-2; D is unresolved. Input material: blood. In nucleotides, the CDR3 is TGTGCCAGCAACAACGGTCGTATCTATGGCTACACCTTC. Protein sequence: CASNNGRIYGYTF.